Following are 29 T cell receptor beta chains from one sample sequenced in a study of read filtering for tumor transcriptome and immune sequencing. This library used roughly 430 ng RNA and molecular barcoded adaptors spanning alpha/delta and beta/gamma chains. TCRdb processed the reads anew with MiXCR; each CDR3 protein has one entry. The sample includes 39,000 or so distinct CDR3 sequences, roughly an eighth seen only once; the top ten take less than 9%. The sequencing input was a population of CD138-negative cells sorted from bone marrow. These receptors originate from a donor at least 40 years old with multiple myeloma.

This rearrangement joins TRBV5-6 to TRBJ2-1; 8 bases are a match to TRBD2. Germline CDR1 is SGHDT and CDR2 is YYEEEE. The CDR3 is 14 residues long. Losses at the gene ends were 7 bases for V and 9 bases for J; bases not matched to a gene: 12. This CDR3 is CASGWGTRTGEQFF. The CDR3 DNA follows: TGTGCCAGCGGATGGGGGACTAGGACCGGTGAGCAGTTCTTC.

This clonotype came up many times. V is TRBV7-2 and J is TRBJ2-6; no clear D gene. CDR1 and CDR2 from the germline V gene are SGHTA and FQGNSA. Trimming took off 5 bases at V and 5 bases at J, with 7 bases between the two ends. The CDR3 has 13 residues. In DNA form, the CDR3 reads TGTGCCAGCAGCCAGAACCGGGCCAACGTCCTGACTTTC. It specifies CASSQNRANVLTF.

Many counts were recorded for this clonotype. This chain links TRBV5-8 with TRBJ2-5; D gene unclear. This CDR3 is built from 13 residues. The germline gives CDR1 SGHTS, CDR2 YDEGEE. V shed 3 bases and J shed 5 bases, with 11 bases lying between them. The CDR3, as DNA: TGTGCCAGCAGCTCTGCAAATTGGGAGACCCAGTACTTC. Its translation is CASSSANWETQYF.

DNA of the CDR3: TGTGCCTGGAGTGTGGTCAGGGCAGATACGCAGTATTTT. Its translation is CAWSVVRADTQYF. This chain joins TRBV30 and TRBJ2-3; perhaps TRBD1 as D (5 bases). The CDR3 consists of 13 residues. The germline V gene encodes CDR1 GTSNPN and CDR2 SVGIG (reference sequence). Trimming took off 0 bases at V and 4 bases at J, with 8 bases between the two ends.

This clonotype was counted at least ten times. The rearrangement links TRBV20-1 to TRBJ1-5; a possible D gene is TRBD1 (5 bases). Trimming left V 0 bases short and J 6 bases short, with 15 bases between. This CDR3 is built from 15 residues. From germline, CDR1 is DFQATT and CDR2 SNEGSKA (reference sequence). CDR3 sequence reads: CSARDPRAMIQPQHF. The CDR3 DNA reads as TGCAGTGCTAGAGATCCCAGGGCGATGATTCAGCCCCAGCATTTT.

This clonotype has a single count. The DNA is omitted, as the CDR3 cannot be located on it reliably, and the CDR3 follows TCRdb's listing. The rearrangement uses TRBV7-9 and TRBJ2-6; the table's D gene call, TRBD1, was not cross checked with the DNA. Germline values: CDR1 SEHNR, CDR2 FQNEAQ (reference sequence). The CDR3 has 17 amino acids, counting both end residues. The CDR3 loop reads CASSPTGWGSGANVLAF.

At least ten counts were recorded for this clonotype. The V and J genes are TRBV3-1 and TRBJ2-2; the D gene is possibly TRBD2 (5 bases). CDR3 length: 15 amino acids. V lost 0 bases, J lost 5 bases, and 10 bases lay in between. CDR1 and CDR2 from the germline V gene are LGHDT and YNNKEL (reference sequence). CDR3: CASSQDMRVTGELFF. The CDR3, as DNA: TGTGCCAGCAGCCAAGATATGAGGGTGACCGGGGAGCTGTTTTTT. Drawing the rest from reference TRBV3-1 and TRBJ2-2, the complete variable domain is DTAVSQTPKYLVTQMGNDKSIKCEQNLGHDTMYWYKQDSKKFLKIMFSYNNKELIINETVPNRFSPKSPDKAHLNLHINSLELGDSAVYFCASSQDMRVTGELFFGEGSRLTVL.

This clonotype was seen repeatedly, ten times or more. The V call is TRBV7-9, the J call TRBJ2-7, with no clear D. There are 13 residues in the CDR3. The germline CDR1 and CDR2 sequences are SEHNR and FQNEAQ (reference sequence). Trimming removed 5 bases at V and 2 bases at J, with 10 bases between. In nucleotides, the CDR3 is TGTGCCAGCAGCCCGAAAGGGCCCTACGAGCAGTACTTC. The encoded protein is CASSPKGPYEQYF.

This clonotype was found many times. The rearrangement links TRBV5-1 to TRBJ2-7, with D possibly being TRBD2 (5 bases). The CDR3 has 15 amino acids. The germline V gene has CDR1 SGHRS and CDR2 YFSETQ. Trimming stripped 0 bases from V and 2 bases from J, with 12 bases between. The CDR3 loop is CASSLERRNTYEQYF. CDR3 in DNA: TGCGCCAGCAGCTTGGAACGGAGGAACACCTACGAGCAGTACTTC.

This clonotype was counted many times. The J gene is TRBJ2-1, the V gene TRBV6-5; no definite D call. The CDR3 consists of 11 residues. Trimming took 6 bases from V and 6 from J, leaving 6 bases between them. Germline-derived CDR1 and CDR2 are MNHEY and SVGAGI. The CDR3 loop is CASRDRNEQFF. The CDR3 DNA sequence: TGTGCCAGCAGAGACCGCAATGAGCAGTTCTTC.

This clonotype was seen a few times. Here the CDR3 reads CASSVRGWDTEAFF. In DNA, the CDR3 is TGTGCCAGCAGTGTTAGGGGGTGGGACACTGAAGCTTTCTTT. The chain combines TRBV2 with TRBJ1-1; D may be TRBD1 (6 bases). Germline V gene data show CDR1 as SNHLY and CDR2 as FYNNEI. V lost 4 bases, J lost 3 bases, and 12 bases lay in between. This CDR3 has 14 amino acids.

This chain uses TRBV7-8 with TRBJ2-1; 8 positions match TRBD2. This CDR3 comprises 15 residues. V trimming: 2 bases; J trimming: 8 bases; junction bases outside the gene matches: 8. CDR1 is SGHVS, CDR2 FQNEAQ, per germline. CDR3 DNA sequence: TGTGCCAGCAGCTTACTTGGCGGGAGGCAGTATGAGCAGTTCTTC. Its protein product is CASSLLGGRQYEQFF.

This clonotype was picked up many times. In DNA form, the CDR3 reads TGCGCCAGCAATCCCGGGAGCCACACCGGGGAGCTGTTTTTT. It yields the protein CASNPGSHTGELFF. The chain has TRBV5-1 and TRBJ2-2; the D gene is possibly TRBD2 (6 bases). V was pared by 6 bases and J by 3 bases, with 12 bases between. CDR1 SGHRS and CDR2 YFSETQ come from the germline V gene. The CDR3 has 14 amino acids.

There are many counts of this clonotype. The chain has TRBV12-3 or TRBV12-4 and TRBJ1-2, with no clear D. V shed 7 bases and J shed 0 bases, with 12 bases lying between them. The CDR3 runs 14 residues. DNA for the CDR3: TGTGCCAGCACCCATATGAGAGCTAACTATGGCTACACCTTC. This codes for CASTHMRANYGYTF.

This clonotype was recorded at least ten times. This rearrangement joins TRBV20-1 to TRBJ2-7; TRBD1 matches 8 bases. From germline, CDR1 is DFQATT and CDR2 SNEGSKA (reference sequence). Trimming cost V 5 bases and J 6 bases; bases outside gene matches: 9. CDR3 length: 13 amino acids. CDR3 bases: TGCAGTGCTTCCCGGACAGGGCCAGCCGAGCAGTACTTC. It is translated as CSASRTGPAEQYF.

A few counts support this clonotype. The rearrangement joins TRBV20-1 to TRBJ2-3; 9 nucleotides agree with TRBD2. There are 14 residues in the CDR3. Germline loops: CDR1 DFQATT, CDR2 SNEGSKA (reference sequence). Trimming at V came to 5 bases and at J to 1 base, leaving 4 bases not matched to a gene. CDR3 DNA: TGCAGTGCTCGCCTAGCGGGGCGCACAGATACGCAGTATTTT. Translating gives CSARLAGRTDTQYF.

On this clonotype itself: Its ends do not fully match the called genes, so a read error is possible. The chain joins TRBV20-1 to TRBJ2-1; TRBD2 aligns across 11 bases. The CDR3 runs 17 residues. Germline V gene lookup returns CDR1 DFQATT and CDR2 SNEGSKA (reference sequence). CDR3 protein: CSAGDPLAGGQRDEQFF. The CDR3 coding sequence is TGCAGTGCTGGAGATCCCCTAGCGGGGGGCCAACGGGATGAGCAGTTCTTC.

This clonotype has ten or more counts. V and J are TRBV12-3 or TRBV12-4 and TRBJ2-1; 8 bases map to TRBD2. The CDR3 consists of 16 residues. Trimming at V came to 2 bases and at J to 8 bases, leaving 11 bases not matched to a gene. The CDR3 nucleotides are TGTGCCAGCAGTTTATCCGCGGGGGGCAGTCTCCATGAGCAGTTCTTC. This translates into CASSLSAGGSLHEQFF.

This clonotype was seen a handful of times. It differs at one base from a far larger clone, so likely a read error. The chain has TRBV6-5 and TRBJ2-1; 11 nucleotides align to TRBD2. This CDR3 spans 15 amino acids. From germline, CDR1 is MNHEY and CDR2 SVGAGI. V shed 4 bases, J shed 8 bases, and the junction held 7 bases outside the gene matches. CDR3 region: CASSSRLAGLDEQFF. The CDR3 region has the DNA TGTGCCAGCAGTTCGCGACTAGCGGGGCTCGATGAGCAGTTCTTC.

This clonotype was seen at least ten times. The V call is TRBV28, the J call TRBJ2-6; TRBD2 matches 9 bases. CDR1 is MDHEN and CDR2 is SYDVKM in the germline V gene. V lost 6 bases to trimming and J lost 3 bases; unmatched junction nucleotides: 9. CDR3 size: 17 residues. As DNA, the CDR3 is TGTGCCAGCAGCTCTAGCGGGACCTCCTTTGGGGCCAACGTCCTGACTTTC. Amino acid sequence: CASSSSGTSFGANVLTF.

This clonotype turned up a few times. The conserved phenylalanine or tryptophan is not found at the CDR3 terminus, so this likely reflects a read error. The chain uses TRBV12-3 or TRBV12-4 and TRBJ1-5, with 7 bases that match TRBD1. The V gene end was trimmed by 5 bases and the J gene end by 4 bases; junction bases not matched to a gene: 2. CDR3 size: 13 residues. In DNA form, the CDR3 reads TGTGCCAGCAGTCTACAGGGGAATCAGCCCCAGCATCTT. It encodes CASSLQGNQPQHL.

Turning to this clonotype: At one boundary the junction diverges from the germline segment, which might be a read error. The rearrangement links TRBV20-1 to TRBJ1-6, with TRBD1 matching over 7 bases. CDR3 size: 16 residues. Germline V gene lookup returns CDR1 DFQATT and CDR2 SNEGSKA (reference sequence). The chain's CDR3 is CSASAAGTANSSPLRF. CDR3 DNA sequence: TGCAGTGCTAGTGCCGCTGGGACAGCGAATAGTTCACCCCTCCGCTTT.

About this clonotype: A read error likely explains this, since a far larger clone differs by one base. The V and J genes are TRBV11-3 and TRBJ2-1; 8 bases fit TRBD2. The CDR3 consists of 21 residues. Trimming cost V 1 base and J 0 bases; bases outside gene matches: 17. CDR1 is SGHNT, CDR2 YENEEA, per germline. DNA of the CDR3: TGTGCCAGCAGCTTAGCGGGGGGGGTCACTTATTCGGTTGACTCCTACAATGAGCAGTTCTTC. Its protein product is CASSLAGGVTYSVDSYNEQFF.

The sample holds many counts of this clonotype. The chain links TRBV12-3 or TRBV12-4 to TRBJ2-7, with 10 bases identical to TRBD2. J lost 3 bases, V lost 3 bases, and 5 bases had no gene match. This CDR3 comprises 15 residues. The CDR3 sequence: CASSFSAGGFYEQYF. The CDR3 DNA reads TGTGCCAGCAGTTTCTCAGCGGGGGGGTTCTACGAGCAGTACTTC.

This clonotype has at least ten counts. CDR3 in amino acids: CASSREPGQGYNEQFF. DNA of the CDR3: TGCGCCAGCAGCCGTGAGCCGGGACAGGGGTACAATGAGCAGTTCTTC. This chain joins TRBV4-1 and TRBJ2-1; the match to TRBD1 covers 10 bases. This CDR3 spans 16 amino acids. Germline-derived CDR1 and CDR2 are MGHRA and YSYEKL. V gave up 4 bases and J gave up 4 bases; unmatched junction bases: 7.

This clonotype was recorded at least ten times. This rearrangement joins TRBV20-1 to TRBJ1-1; perhaps TRBD1 as D (5 bases). The germline V gene has CDR1 DFQATT and CDR2 SNEGSKA (reference sequence). The CDR3 extends over 12 amino acids. Trimming took off 4 bases at V and 12 bases at J, with 18 bases between the two ends. The CDR3 DNA reads TGCAGTGCTAATAGGGGAAGTAAGGGTTCTTTCTTT. Protein sequence: CSANRGSKGSFF.

The sample holds many counts of this clonotype. CDR3 region: CSAVSQGNIQYF. Here the CDR3 DNA reads TGCAGTGCCGTCTCGCAGGGAAACATTCAGTACTTC. The chain has TRBV20-1 and TRBJ2-4; TRBD1 might be the D (5 bases). The V end lost 6 bases, the J end lost 6 bases, and 12 bases lay between the germline ends. The CDR3 sequence is 12 residues long. Germline V gene lookup returns CDR1 DFQATT and CDR2 SNEGSKA (reference sequence).

This clonotype appeared once. A clone one base away is much larger, so this may be a read error. The chain uses TRBV12-3 or TRBV12-4 and TRBJ2-1; 7 bases are a match to TRBD2. CDR3 length equals 15 residues. This CDR3 reads CASSPSGIGHNEQLF. CDR3 nucleotides: TGTGCCAGCAGCCCCAGCGGGATAGGGCACAATGAGCAGCTCTTC.

Concerning this clonotype: Relative to the germline gene, one junction end is altered; a read error may explain this. V and J are TRBV6-6 and TRBJ2-1, with 8 bases identical to TRBD2. Per germline, CDR1 MNHNY and CDR2 SVGAGI (reference sequence). The CDR3 has 16 residues. The CDR3 DNA follows: TGTGCCAGCAGTTACCCCCGGGGGGGTTCGTCCAATGAGCAGTCCTTT. This translates into CASSYPRGGSSNEQSF.